These 10 T cell receptor beta chains came from one sample sequenced in a study of blood T cell repertoires in COVID-19. Sequenced by immunoSEQ multiplex PCR; TCRdb stores in-frame clones only, minus some. The table records just over 200,000 clones, 85% to 90% of them present only once. Material for sequencing was peripheral blood. Source of these receptors: an older man with acute or convalescent COVID-19.

Points on this clone: Other DNA sequences in this specimen translate into the identical CDR3. V is TRBV19 and J is TRBJ2-2, with 8 bases matching TRBD1. The ends lost 3 bases at V and 3 bases at J; junction bases unmatched: 3. Germline V gene data show CDR1 as LNHDA and CDR2 as SQIVND (reference sequence). The CDR3 spans 15 residues. CDR3 sequence (DNA): TGTGCCAGTAGTATCCAGGGGGCTGACACCGGGGAGCTGTTTTTT. Amino acids: CASSIQGADTGELFF.

The chain has TRBV6-4 and TRBJ1-1, with 8 bases aligning to TRBD1. The CDR3 is 16 residues long. V lost 5 bases, J lost 0 bases, and 8 bases stayed unmatched. From germline, CDR1 is MRHNA and CDR2 SNTAGT. The CDR3 loop reads CASSPTDRGMNTEAFF. DNA for the CDR3: TGTGCCAGCAGTCCGACCGACAGGGGAATGAACACTGAAGCTTTCTTT.

Concerning this clone itself: An end of the junction differs from the germline gene, which may be a read error. The chain links TRBV6-2 or TRBV6-3 to TRBJ1-2, with 8 bases lining up with TRBD1. The CDR3 covers 15 residues. The germline V gene encodes CDR1 MNHEY and CDR2 SVGEGT. The CDR3 DNA sequence: TGTGCCAGCAGTTCCCCGGACAGGGCTAAATATGGCTACACCTTC. It codes for CASSSPDRAKYGYTF.

The chain links TRBV30 to TRBJ2-1; 7 positions agree with TRBD1. The CDR3 contains 15 residues. CDR1 and CDR2 (germline): GTSNPN, SVGIG (reference sequence). J was trimmed by 0 bases and V by 3 bases; bases with no gene match: 5. In DNA, the CDR3 is TGTGCCTGGAGAAAACAGGGGAGCTCCTACAATGAGCAGTTCTTC. Translation: CAWRKQGSSYNEQFF.

The chain links TRBV3-1 (or the pseudogene TRBV3-2) to TRBJ2-5, with 8 bases identical to TRBD1. The V segment lost 1 base and the J segment 5 bases; nucleotides outside the gene matches: 9. Germline CDR1 reads LGHDT; CDR2 reads YNNKEL (reference sequence). This CDR3 is built from 16 residues. In DNA form, the CDR3 reads TGTGCCAGCAGCCAAGGGAACTCAGGGGGCAAGGAGACCCAGTACTTC. This encodes CASSQGNSGGKETQYF.

This sequence joins TRBV6-1 and TRBJ2-3; TRBD2 agrees at 7 bases. Germline V CDR1 and CDR2: MNHNS, SASEGT. V shed 2 bases and J 1 base; nucleotides not matched to a gene: 3. This CDR3 is 15 amino acids long. The CDR3 loop reads CASSESGTGTDTQYF. The CDR3, as DNA: TGTGCCAGCAGTGAAAGCGGGACTGGCACAGATACGCAGTATTTT.

The rearrangement joins TRBV19 to TRBJ2-5, with 10 bases matching TRBD1. Per the germline V gene, CDR1 is LNHDA and CDR2 is SQIVND (reference sequence). V lost 5 bases, J lost 3 bases, and 6 bases stayed unmatched. The CDR3 spans 15 residues. The CDR3 reads CASSPDRGWEETQYF. CDR3 nucleotide sequence: TGTGCCAGTAGTCCGGACAGGGGGTGGGAAGAGACCCAGTACTTC.

This chain links TRBV11-2 with TRBJ2-2, with 9 bases identical to TRBD2. V shed 2 bases, J shed 2 bases, and the junction held 0 bases outside the gene matches. The germline gives CDR1 SGHAT, CDR2 FQNNGV. The CDR3 spans 15 residues. Here the CDR3 DNA reads TGTGCCAGCAGCTTACTAGCGGGAAACACCGGGGAGCTGTTTTTT. Translating it yields CASSLLAGNTGELFF.

V gene TRBV28 combines with J gene TRBJ2-6; D not resolved. In germline, CDR1 is MDHEN, CDR2 SYDVKM. Trimming cost V 7 bases and J 2 bases, with 6 bases left between them. The CDR3 spans 13 residues. CDR3 sequence (DNA): TGTGCCAGCAATCTTCCTGGGGCCAACGTCCTGACTTTC. Translation gives CASNLPGANVLTF.

The rearrangement uses TRBV10-1 and TRBJ2-7; D is perhaps TRBD1 (5 bases). The CDR3 consists of 15 residues. The V end was cut by 10 bases, the J end by 7 bases, with 26 bases between. CDR1 and CDR2 from the germline V gene are WNHNN and SYGVQD (reference sequence). The CDR3 sequence: CAKGGRCQGLMEQYF. CDR3 nucleotide sequence: TGCGCCAAAGGTGGTAGGTGTCAGGGCCTTATGGAGCAGTACTTC.